Listed below are T cell receptor beta chains from one sample, sequenced in a study of cytomegalovirus exposure and HLA in healthy donors. The repertoire was sequenced with immunoSEQ multiplex PCR; TCRdb's copy has only in-frame clones and lacks some. This table has more than 95,000 clones, roughly 82% appearing once. The sample taken for sequencing was PBMCs. The receptors come from a man younger than 35 in good health and CMV-seronegative. Each CDR3 is given with its conserved first and last residue. The D gene is left open where the match is weak. Only part of the rows carry a size: once, few, many, or a class if the clone is expanded.

clone size	J gene	D gene	V gene	CDR3 DNA	CDR3 protein
NA	TRBJ2-7	NA	TRBV27	TGTGCCAGCAGTCCCGCGCGTCGCCGCGAGCAGTACTTC	CASSPARRREQYF
NA	TRBJ1-2	TRBD1	TRBV7-6	TGTGCCAGCAGCTTAAATGCGGGACAGATTTATGGCTACACCTTC	CASSLNAGQIYGYTF
once	TRBJ2-7	TRBD1	TRBV7-2	TGTGCCAGCAGCTCTTTAGACAGGGCCAGCCACGAGCAGTACTTC	CASSSLDRASHEQYF
NA	TRBJ2-4	TRBD2	TRBV10-3	TGTGCCATCAGTGACCCCATAGCGGGAGTCTCCAACATTCAGTACTTC	CAISDPIAGVSNIQYF
NA	TRBJ2-2	TRBD2	TRBV7-9	TGTGCCAGCAGCCGTGGACTAGCGGGTACCGGGGAGCTGTTTTTT	CASSRGLAGTGELFF
NA	TRBJ1-1	NA	TRBV18	TGTGCCAGCTCACCAAGCTACACTGAAGCTTTCTTT	CASSPSYTEAFF
NA	TRBJ1-5	TRBD1	TRBV5-8	TGTGCCAGCAGCTTGATGGTGGGACAGGGAGGTCAGCCCCAGCATTTT	CASSLMVGQGGQPQHF
once	TRBJ2-3	TRBD2	TRBV29-1	TGCAGCGTTGATGGACTAGCGGGAGGTACAGATACGCAGTATTTT	CSVDGLAGGTDTQYF
NA	TRBJ2-7	NA	TRBV4-1	TGCGCCAGCAGCCAAACGACTGGGTTAGGCGAGCAGTACTTC	CASSQTTGLGEQYF
NA	TRBJ1-1	NA	TRBV6-5	TGTGCCAGCAGGCCGAGTCTTTCAGGGACTGAAGCTTTCTTT	CASRPSLSGTEAFF
NA	TRBJ2-1	NA	TRBV7-6	TGTGCCAGCAGCTCCTTAGAGGGGCAGGGAGGGTTCTTC	CASSSLEGQGGFF
NA	TRBJ2-3	NA	TRBV10-2	TGCGCCAGCAGTGATGGGGCTACCACAGATACGCAGTATTTT	CASSDGATTDTQYF
NA	TRBJ2-5	NA	TRBV18	TGTGCCAGCTCATCTACTAGCCCCGGGGCGGGCGAGACCCAGTACTTC	CASSSTSPGAGETQYF
NA	TRBJ2-1	NA	TRBV5-4	TGTGCCAGCAGCATTGGGCGCGGGGGCTATGAGCAGTTCTTC	CASSIGRGGYEQFF
NA	TRBJ2-1	TRBD1	TRBV6-1	TGTGCCAGCAGTGTCGCAGGGGGCCAACTACTAGGCAATGAGCAGTTCTTC	CASSVAGGQLLGNEQFF
NA	TRBJ1-2	TRBD1	TRBV18	TGTGCCAGCTCACCGGAACAGGGGGTTAGGGGCTACACCTTC	CASSPEQGVRGYTF
NA	TRBJ2-5	NA	TRBV2	TGTGCCAGCAGAGGGGAAAAGGAGACCCAGTACTTC	CASRGEKETQYF
NA	TRBJ1-1	NA	TRBV29-1	TGCAGCGTTGAGTGGCTGAACATGAACACTGAAGCTTTCTTT	CSVEWLNMNTEAFF
few	TRBJ2-2	TRBD2	TRBV7-9	TGTGCCAGCAGCTTATTTGGACTAGCGAGCACCGGGGAGCTGTTTTTT	CASSLFGLASTGELFF
few	TRBJ2-3	TRBD2	TRBV14	TGTGCCAGCAGCCAAGAACTAGCGGGAGGAGATACGCAGTATTTT	CASSQELAGGDTQYF
NA	TRBJ2-7	TRBD2	TRBV27	TGTGCCAGCAGTGCACTAGCGGGAGGATCCGTCGAGCAGTACTTC	CASSALAGGSVEQYF
NA	TRBJ1-3	TRBD1	TRBV30	TGTGCCTGGGAACAGGGGAGTGCAAACACCATATATTTT	CAWEQGSANTIYF
NA	TRBJ2-7	TRBD1	TRBV12-5	TGTGCTAGTGGTTTGGTAGGGGACAGGGTAGGCGAGCAGTACTTC	CASGLVGDRVGEQYF
few	TRBJ1-1	TRBD1	TRBV19	TGTGCCAGTAGTACCGGGACAGGGTTCACTGAAGCTTTCTTT	CASSTGTGFTEAFF
NA	TRBJ1-2	TRBD1	TRBV7-9	TGTGCCAGCAGCCCCCCCCAGGGGGCTGGTGGCTACACCTTC	CASSPPQGAGGYTF
NA	TRBJ1-1	NA	TRBV7-9	TGTGCCAGCAGCTTCGACGGAGTCATGAACACTGAAGCTTTCTTT	CASSFDGVMNTEAFF